Sequencing of this T cell receptor beta chain was carried out in a study of shared clonotypes between healthy human individuals. General observations from the study: When naive CD4 clonotypes were compared across a few donors, around 5% were shared.

At the deep level, the assay was run. Authors' processing steps: Junction-only sequences without quality scores were provided by ImmunoSEQ, so filtering was different. Assay used: immunoSEQ multiplex PCR; TCRdb lists only in-frame clones, some missing. That table furnishes V, J and clone size, whereas the DNA furnished D and trimming. Among approximately 1.5 million clones listed, about 98.5% were seen once. Note on this clone: Its antigen is currently unknown. One end of the junction does not line up with germline, which may come from a read error.

This CDR3 region has 11 residues. Germline loops: CDR1 DFQATT, CDR2 SNEGSKA (reference sequence). This chain connects TRBV20-1 to TRBJ2-1, with unresolved D. This receptor was taken from a young man in good health. The specimen was naive CD4+ T cells sorted from blood. Subset specified: CD45RA+ positively selected. The CDR3 region has the DNA TGCAGGGCTAGTGGTTACAATGAGCAGTTCTTC. It specifies CRASGYNEQFF.